The 18 T cell receptor beta chains given below trace back to one sample, sequenced in a study of cytomegalovirus exposure and HLA in healthy donors. 60 Vbeta and 13 Jbeta primers were used in PCR. TCRdb's copy holds only in-frame clones and misses some; the assay was immunoSEQ multiplex PCR. The top ten clones hold about 8.2% of a sample with tens of thousands of clones, under 85% of them seen once. Sequenced: PBMCs. These receptors were taken from a woman between 40 and 50 years old in good health and CMV-seropositive.

CDR3 sequence reads: CASSFDRGSTDTQYF. CDR3 coding DNA: TGTGCCAGCAGCTTTGACAGGGGAAGCACAGATACGCAGTATTTT. The chain joins TRBV7-9 to TRBJ2-3, with 8 positions matching TRBD1. The V gene's germline CDR1 is SEHNR and CDR2 FQNEAQ (reference sequence). The length of the CDR3 is 15 residues. V gave up 3 bases and J gave up 0 bases; unmatched junction bases: 2.

The chain combines TRBV25-1 with TRBJ2-7; 10 bases map to TRBD1. The CDR3 consists of 16 residues. Germline loops: CDR1 MGHDK, CDR2 SYGVNS. V shed 2 bases, J shed 2 bases, and the junction held 6 bases outside the gene matches. The CDR3 nucleotides are TGTGCCAGCAGTGAACCTGGACAGGGGGACCCCTACGAGCAGTACTTC. This gives the protein CASSEPGQGDPYEQYF.

The gene calls are TRBV15 and TRBJ1-5, with a tentative D call TRBD1 (6 bases). Germline V gene data show CDR1 as LNHNV and CDR2 as YYDKDF (reference sequence). Trimming left V 0 bases short and J 0 bases short, with 12 bases between. CDR3 length: 17 residues. As DNA, the CDR3 is TGTGCCACCAGCAGAGATGAGACAGGACATAGCAATCAGCCCCAGCATTTT. It yields the protein CATSRDETGHSNQPQHF. Together with reference TRBV15 and TRBJ1-5, the CDR3 gives the full variable domain: DAMVIQNPRYQVTQFGKPVTLSCSQTLNHNVMYWYQQKSSQAPKLLFHYYDKDFNNEADTPDNFQSRRPNTSFCFLDIRSPGLGDTAMYLCATSRDETGHSNQPQHFGDGTRLSIL.

V and J are TRBV30 and TRBJ2-3; the match to TRBD2 covers 8 bases. Germline CDR1 reads GTSNPN; CDR2 reads SVGIG (reference sequence). The CDR3 runs 18 residues. Germline trimming cut 1 base from V and 4 bases from J; bases unmatched to any gene: 16. The CDR3 sequence: CAWSDTPREGQWADTQYF. In DNA, the CDR3 is TGTGCCTGGAGTGACACGCCTCGGGAGGGTCAGTGGGCAGATACGCAGTATTTT. Based on the CDR3 plus reference TRBV30 and TRBJ2-3, the full variable domain is SQTIHQWPATLVQPVGSPLSLECTVEGTSNPNLYWYRQAAGRGLQLLFYSVGIGQISSEVPQNLSASRPQDRQFILSSKKLLLSDSGFYLCAWSDTPREGQWADTQYFGPGTRLTVL.

This clone was seen just once. The rearrangement uses TRBV19 and TRBJ1-5; D unresolved. CDR3 size: 13 residues. CDR1 LNHDA and CDR2 SQIVND come from the germline V gene (reference sequence). Trimming shortened V by 7 bases and J by 0 bases, and 7 bases separated the two germline ends. The DNA for the CDR3 is TGTGCCAGTACTAGTTATAGCAATCAGCCCCAGCATTTT. Its protein is CASTSYSNQPQHF.

The chain carries TRBV5-1 and TRBJ2-7, with D possibly matching TRBD1 (5 bases). The CDR3 has 14 amino acids. Per germline, CDR1 SGHRS and CDR2 YFSETQ. Trimming shortened V by 0 bases and J by 2 bases, and 9 bases separated the two germline ends. The CDR3 is CASSLGRAAYEQYF. Written as DNA, the CDR3 is TGCGCCAGCAGCTTGGGCAGGGCCGCCTACGAGCAGTACTTC.

The chain links TRBV6-1 to TRBJ2-6, with TRBD1 identical over 7 bases. The CDR3 covers 20 residues. Per germline, CDR1 MNHNS and CDR2 SASEGT. The V gene end was trimmed by 1 base and the J gene end by 0 bases; junction bases not matched to a gene: 12. The CDR3 loop reads CASSEEVVGQLLSGANVLTF. The CDR3 nucleotides are TGTGCCAGCAGTGAAGAGGTGGTGGGACAGCTCCTCTCTGGGGCCAACGTCCTGACTTTC.

This chain joins TRBV5-1 and TRBJ1-5, with D unclear. The length of the CDR3 is 15 residues. Germline V gives CDR1 SGHRS, CDR2 YFSETQ. V lost 0 bases, J lost 0 bases, and 7 bases lay in between. The CDR3: CASSLDSNSNQPQHF. CDR3 coding DNA: TGCGCCAGCAGCTTGGACAGCAATAGCAATCAGCCCCAGCATTTT.

This clone turned up a few times. The DNA for the CDR3 is TGTGCCAGCAGTTACTCGGCAGGGATACCCAAAAACATTCAGTACTTC. As protein: CASSYSAGIPKNIQYF. The chain uses TRBV6-5 and TRBJ2-4, with D perhaps TRBD1 (5 bases). V was shortened by 0 bases and J by 2 bases, with 11 bases between the two germline ends. The CDR3 length is 16 residues. Looked up from germline, CDR1 is MNHEY and CDR2 is SVGAGI.

The CDR3: CASSPPGLAKNIQYF. The CDR3 coding sequence is TGTGCCAGCTCACCCCCGGGACTAGCCAAAAACATTCAGTACTTC. V and J are TRBV18 and TRBJ2-4; D might be TRBD2 (6 bases). CDR3 length: 15 residues. Germline-derived CDR1 and CDR2 are KGHSH and LQKENI. The V and J ends lost 3 bases and 0 bases respectively, with 9 bases between them.

In the case of this clone: This specimen includes other DNA sequences encoding the same CDR3. The genes are TRBV28 and TRBJ1-1; possible D gene TRBD1, 6 bases. The germline V gene encodes CDR1 MDHEN and CDR2 SYDVKM. Deletions cut 6 bases from V and 1 base from J, with 9 bases between. The CDR3 is made up of 13 amino acids. CDR3 nucleotides: TGTGCCAGCAGCTCGGGACAGAACACTGAAGCTTTCTTT. This gives the protein CASSSGQNTEAFF. Complete variable domain (other parts from reference TRBV28 and TRBJ1-1): DVKVTQSSRYLVKRTGEKVFLECVQDMDHENMFWYRQDPGLGLRLIYFSYDVKMKEKGDIPEGYSVSREKKERFSLILESASTNQTSMYLCASSSGQNTEAFFGQGTRLTVV.

The chain links TRBV6-4 to TRBJ1-1; D might be TRBD1 (6 bases). CDR1 is MRHNA and CDR2 is SNTAGT in the germline V gene. This CDR3 region has 15 residues. Between the trimmed V and J ends, which lost 2 bases and 1 base, there was a span of 11 bases. The CDR3 spells CASSDGTWPNTEAFF. CDR3 bases: TGTGCCAGCAGTGACGGGACATGGCCGAACACTGAAGCTTTCTTT.

V and J are TRBV5-1 and TRBJ2-2; TRBD1 matches at 9 bases. Germline trimming cut 5 bases from V and 4 bases from J; bases unmatched to any gene: 12. Germline CDR1 SGHRS, CDR2 YFSETQ. The CDR3 is 17 residues long. CDR3 nucleotides: TGCGCCAGCAGAAGGGAAGCAGGGACAGGGACCACCGGGGAGCTGTTTTTT. Translated: CASRREAGTGTTGELFF.

The chain couples TRBV28 to TRBJ1-3; TRBD1 is a possible D gene (5 bases). The CDR3 contains 15 residues. The V end lost 2 bases, the J end lost 0 bases, and 8 bases lay between the germline ends. Germline V lookup: CDR1 MDHEN, CDR2 SYDVKM. The CDR3 DNA reads TGTGCCAGCAGTTTAGGCAGGGTCTCTGGAAACACCATATATTTT. This gives the protein CASSLGRVSGNTIYF.

The chain recombines TRBV28 with TRBJ1-1, with 10 bases lining up with TRBD1. Germline CDR1 and CDR2: MDHEN and SYDVKM. This CDR3 contains 13 residues. Trimming cost V 6 bases and J 6 bases; bases outside gene matches: 4. The DNA for the CDR3 is TGTGCCAGCAGCCCGGGACAGGGGTCTGAAGCTTTCTTT. Its translation is CASSPGQGSEAFF.

On this clone itself: At the DNA level, this CDR3 is encoded by other sequences in the same sample as well. The CDR3 spells CASSPRQGEGNQPQHF. CDR3 bases: TGTGCCAGCTCACCACGACAGGGAGAAGGCAATCAGCCCCAGCATTTT. The chain employs TRBV18 and TRBJ1-5; 7 bases match TRBD1. CDR1 is KGHSH, CDR2 LQKENI, per germline. This CDR3 has 16 residues. With 1 base clipped from V and 2 bases from J, the junction kept 5 bases outside the gene matches.

V usage is TRBV6-5 and J usage is TRBJ1-1; D remains ambiguous. Trimming pared 0 bases from V and 2 bases from J, leaving 7 bases between. The CDR3 has 14 residues. Germline V gene sequence: CDR1 MNHEY, CDR2 SVGAGI. Here the CDR3 DNA reads TGTGCCAGCAGTTACTCCCGGACTAACACTGAAGCTTTCTTT. Translated: CASSYSRTNTEAFF.

This clone turned up a few times. V is TRBV15 and J is TRBJ1-6; 7 bases map to TRBD1. Germline V gene sequence: CDR1 LNHNV, CDR2 YYDKDF (reference sequence). The CDR3 length is 16 residues. The ends lost 1 base at V and 7 bases at J; junction bases unmatched: 7. DNA for the CDR3: TGTGCCACCAGCAGAGGTCAGGGGGAACGAAATTCACCCCTCCACTTT. Its protein product is CATSRGQGERNSPLHF.